A single sample gave rise to the 5 T cell receptor beta chains below, sequenced in a study of naive CD8 T cells in extremely preterm neonates. Repertoires were generated with immunoSEQ multiplex PCR, while TCRdb's copy carries only in-frame clones and drops some. The data hold around 5,900 clones, with 95% to 97% observed a single time. Sequencing used naive CD8+ T cells from blood. The receptors originated from a human donor in good health.

This clone came up once. The chain uses TRBV6-5 and TRBJ2-5; 7 nucleotides agree with TRBD2. The end of the DNA aligns better with TRBJ2-7, so the J call may be wrong. The germline V gene has CDR1 MNHEY and CDR2 SVGAGI. The CDR3 is 16 amino acids. The CDR3 region has the DNA TGTGCCAGCAGTTATTCAAGCGGGGAAAGCTCCTACGAGCAGTACTTC. It encodes CASSYSSGESSYEQYF.

Of note for this clone: One junction end disagrees with the germline gene, perhaps due to a read error. The rearrangement links TRBV5-6 to TRBJ1-1; 10 nucleotides align to TRBD1. Germline assignment: CDR1 SGHDT and CDR2 YYEEEE. The CDR3 is made up of 17 amino acids. CDR3 DNA sequence: TGTGCCAGCAGTTTGGGACAGGGGAACCCTAGAGGACCTGGGTCTTTCTTT. It is translated as CASSLGQGNPRGPGSFF.

The chain is built from TRBV5-6 and TRBJ2-5; 13 bases fit TRBD2. Trimming cost V 6 bases and J 2 bases; bases outside gene matches: 10. Germline V gene sequence: CDR1 SGHDT, CDR2 YYEEEE. The CDR3 totals 17 residues. In DNA, the CDR3 is TGTGCCAGCATAGACCGGGGGGGACTAGCGGGGCAAGAGACCCAGTACTTC. Protein sequence: CASIDRGGLAGQETQYF. The complete variable domain, with remaining parts taken from reference TRBV5-6 and TRBJ2-5, reads DAGVTQSPTHLIKTRGQQVTLRCSPKSGHDTVSWYQQALGQGPQFIFQYYEEEERQRGNFPDRFSGHQFPNYSSELNVNALLLGDSALYLCASIDRGGLAGQETQYFGPGTRLLVL.

This chain joins TRBV4-3 and TRBJ2-7, with 9 bases matching TRBD1. Germline loops: CDR1 LGHNA, CDR2 YSLEER. V was clipped by 4 bases and J by 4 bases; unmatched bases: 11. CDR3 length equals 16 residues. CDR3 DNA sequence: TGCGCCAGCAGCCGCGGTCAAGGACAGGGGATTTACGAGCAGTACTTC. Protein product: CASSRGQGQGIYEQYF.

The chain links TRBV6-5 to TRBJ2-1; D is unclear. Germline CDR1 and CDR2: MNHEY and SVGAGI. The CDR3 spans 13 residues. With 2 bases removed from V and 9 bases from J, the gap between germline ends came to 11 bases. In DNA, the CDR3 is TGTGCCAGCAGTTACCAACTAAGTGGTGAGCAGTTCTTC. Encoded protein: CASSYQLSGEQFF.